This T cell receptor (beta chain) stems from a study of T cell changes during pregnancy in multiple sclerosis. Measured with immunoSEQ multiplex PCR; TCRdb has only the in-frame clones, and not every one. The top ten clones hold 0.6% to 0.9% of a sample with some 60,000 clones, roughly nine tenths of them seen once. Germline lookup yields CDR1 SGHNT and CDR2 YYREEE (reference sequence). The junction had 5 bases not matched to a gene; V was cut back by 4 bases and J by 0 bases. The CDR3 has 15 amino acids. This sequence was found in a female donor with multiple sclerosis, enrolled in a pregnancy study. This material consisted of CD4+ T cells from peripheral blood mononuclear cells, taken in the first trimester of pregnancy. The rearrangement uses TRBV5-4 and TRBJ2-3, with TRBD1 identical over 7 bases. The CDR3 region has the DNA TGTGCCAGCAGCAGTAGACAGGGCAGCACAGATACGCAGTATTTT. It encodes CASSSRQGSTDTQYF.